Shown below are 9 T cell receptor beta chains from a single sample sequenced in a study of T cells in Graves' hyperthyroidism and ophthalmopathy. The CDR3 regions of TCR beta were amplified from RNA transcripts. RT-PCR in the first round (using the HTBI primer set) targeted the TCR CDR3. TCRdb redid the calling of the multiplex PCR reads with MiXCR, one entry per CDR3 protein. Here the sample spans about 410,000 distinct CDR3 sequences, 14% to 15% being singletons. Sequencing was done on a sample of blood. These receptors all come from a man younger than 30 with Graves' ophthalmopathy.

In this sample, this clonotype turned up many times. This chain uses TRBV10-3 with TRBJ2-7; TRBD1 matches at 8 bases. The CDR3 runs to 13 residues. Germline trimming cut 7 bases from V and 6 bases from J; bases unmatched to any gene: 8. Germline V lookup: CDR1 ENHRY, CDR2 SYGVKD. CDR3: CAITKTGAGEQYF. CDR3 DNA: TGTGCCATCACCAAGACAGGGGCGGGCGAGCAGTACTTC.

The rearrangement links TRBV5-1 to TRBJ2-5; D might be TRBD2 (6 bases). Deletions cut 3 bases from V and 7 bases from J, with 16 bases between. CDR1 is SGHRS and CDR2 is YFSETQ in the germline V gene. The CDR3 is 14 amino acids. The CDR3 reads CASSWDFGLGTQYF. CDR3 DNA: TGCGCCAGCAGCTGGGACTTTGGCCTGGGGACCCAGTACTTC.

This clonotype has at least ten counts. V and J are TRBV2 and TRBJ1-1; D may be TRBD1 (5 bases). Germline CDR1 SNHLY, CDR2 FYNNEI. The length of the CDR3 is 14 residues. V gave up 2 bases and J gave up 5 bases, with 12 bases separating them. Here the CDR3 reads CASSEWGGETEAFF. The CDR3 nucleotides are TGTGCCAGCAGTGAATGGGGCGGGGAAACTGAAGCTTTCTTT.

The V gene is TRBV6-7, the J gene TRBJ1-2; D uncertain. TRBV6-7 is an ORF, and what it does is uncertain. V gave up 6 bases and J gave up 6 bases, with 17 bases separating them. This CDR3 has 14 amino acids. The CDR3 bases are TGTGCCAGCAGGACGCTTTCTCCGGCACATGGCTACACCTTC. Protein sequence: CASRTLSPAHGYTF.

At least ten counts were recorded for this clonotype. The rearrangement links TRBV6-6 to TRBJ2-3; 7 bases agree with TRBD2. This CDR3 contains 18 residues. The junction had 13 bases not matched to a gene; V was cut back by 0 bases and J by 4 bases. The germline V gene has CDR1 MNHNY and CDR2 SVGAGI (reference sequence). The CDR3 sequence is CASSYSGWLAERADTQYF. The CDR3 bases are TGTGCCAGCAGTTACTCGGGTTGGCTAGCGGAAAGGGCAGATACGCAGTATTTT.

This clonotype occurred many times. The chain employs TRBV3-1 and TRBJ1-1, with a weak D call TRBD1 (6 bases). V was cut by 4 bases and J by 3 bases, with 12 bases left in between. The CDR3 is 14 amino acids. Looked up from germline, CDR1 is LGHDT and CDR2 is YNNKEL (reference sequence). The CDR3 sequence: CASSPFSGDTEAFF. The CDR3 DNA reads as TGTGCCAGCAGCCCATTTTCAGGGGACACTGAAGCTTTCTTT.

This clonotype was found many times. The chain links TRBV11-2 to TRBJ1-3; no clear D. The V gene lost 3 bases and the J gene lost 3 bases, with 6 bases spanning the gap. The germline gives CDR1 SGHAT, CDR2 FQNNGV. The CDR3 has 13 amino acids. CDR3 residues: CASSLGGGNTIYF. In nucleotides, the CDR3 is TGTGCCAGCAGCTTGGGAGGTGGAAACACCATATATTTT. Full variable domain (outside the CDR3, taken from reference TRBV11-2 and TRBJ1-3): EAGVAQSPRYKIIEKRQSVAFWCNPISGHATLYWYQQILGQGPKLLIQFQNNGVVDDSQLPKDRFSAERLKGVDSTLKIQPAKLEDSAVYLCASSLGGGNTIYFGEGSWLTVV.

Remarks on this clonotype: This could be a read error, since a much larger clone is one nucleotide away. V usage is TRBV12-5 and J usage is TRBJ2-7; tentative D call: TRBD2 (5 bases). Germline CDR1 is LGHNT and CDR2 is FRNRAP. V was shortened by 6 bases and J by 7 bases, with 19 bases between the two germline ends. CDR3 size: 14 residues. CDR3 residues: CASGLEGIQGEQYF. CDR3 DNA: TGTGCTAGTGGCCTAGAGGGCATTCAAGGAGAGCAGTACTTC.

This clonotype was found many times. The genes are TRBV6-2 or TRBV6-3 and TRBJ2-7, with D tentatively TRBD2 (6 bases). Trimming stripped 10 bases from V and 2 bases from J, with 18 bases between. The CDR3 consists of 14 residues. Looked up from germline, CDR1 is MNHEY and CDR2 is SVGEGT. The CDR3 bases are TGTGCCACCCGCGGGATCCTAAGCACCTACGAGCAGTACTTC. This translates into CATRGILSTYEQYF.